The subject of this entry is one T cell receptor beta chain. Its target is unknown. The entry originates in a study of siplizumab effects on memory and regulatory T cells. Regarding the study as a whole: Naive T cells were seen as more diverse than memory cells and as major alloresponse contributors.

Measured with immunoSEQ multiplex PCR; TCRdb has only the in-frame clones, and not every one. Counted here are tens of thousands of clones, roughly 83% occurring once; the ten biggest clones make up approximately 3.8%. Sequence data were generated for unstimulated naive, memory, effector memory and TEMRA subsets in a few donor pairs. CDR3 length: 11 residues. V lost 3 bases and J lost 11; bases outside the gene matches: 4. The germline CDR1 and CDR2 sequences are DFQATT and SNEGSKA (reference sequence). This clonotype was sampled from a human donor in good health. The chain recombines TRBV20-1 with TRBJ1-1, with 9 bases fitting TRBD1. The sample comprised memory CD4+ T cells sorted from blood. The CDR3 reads CSARGQGQAFF. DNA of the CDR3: TGCAGTGCTAGGGGACAGGGACAGGCTTTCTTT.